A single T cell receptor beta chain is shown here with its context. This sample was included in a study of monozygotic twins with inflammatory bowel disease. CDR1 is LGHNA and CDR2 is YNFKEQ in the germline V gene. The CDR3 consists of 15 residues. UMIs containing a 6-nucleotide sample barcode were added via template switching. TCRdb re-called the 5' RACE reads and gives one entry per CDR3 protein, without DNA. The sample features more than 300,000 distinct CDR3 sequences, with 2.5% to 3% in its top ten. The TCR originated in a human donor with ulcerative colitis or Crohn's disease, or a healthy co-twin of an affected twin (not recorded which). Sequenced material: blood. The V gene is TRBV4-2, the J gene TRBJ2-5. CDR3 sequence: CASSQVTRLAETQYF.